These 14 T cell receptor beta chains came from one sample sequenced in a study of human T cells and chemical hapten exposure. TCRdb ran MiXCR on the RACE reads and lists one entry per CDR3 protein. The data show some 79,000 distinct CDR3 sequences, more than 10% seen once. The time point here: patch test 3, about 24 weeks after DPC sensitization. The treatment denotes: therapeutic diphenylcyclopropenone sensitization with weekly scalp DPC. The specimen was whole blood, collected in connection with sensitization to the hapten diphenylcyclopropenone (DPC). These receptors were obtained from a woman between 45 and 65 years old with alopecia areata. Some clones in this sample may be carry-over from other donors' samples.

The sample holds many counts of this clonotype. The rearrangement joins TRBV29-1 to TRBJ1-1; tentatively, D is TRBD1 (6 bases). This CDR3 has 13 amino acids. Trimming took 7 bases from V and 0 from J, leaving 12 bases between them. Germline V CDR1 and CDR2: SQVTM, ANQGSEA. The CDR3 bases are TGCAGCGCTCTGACAGGATTGAACACTGAAGCTTTCTTT. Amino acid sequence: CSALTGLNTEAFF.

In its sample, this clonotype was seen a few times. The chain recombines TRBV5-4 with TRBJ1-4; D not certain. Germline-derived CDR1 and CDR2 are SGHNT and YYREEE (reference sequence). CDR3 size: 15 residues. Deletions cut 0 bases from V and 0 bases from J, with 6 bases between. The CDR3 is CASSLDLATNEKLFF. The CDR3 DNA sequence: TGTGCCAGCAGCTTGGACCTGGCAACTAATGAAAAACTGTTTTTT. The full variable domain, rest sourced from reference TRBV5-4 and TRBJ1-4, is ETGVTQSPTHLIKTRGQQVTLRCSSQSGHNTVSWYQQALGQGPQFIFQYYREEENGRGNFPPRFSGLQFPNYSSELNVNALELDDSALYLCASSLDLATNEKLFFGSGTQLSVL.

This clonotype was detected ten times or more. The rearrangement links TRBV20-1 to TRBJ1-1; the D gene is possibly TRBD1 (5 bases). Trimming removed 0 bases from V and 2 bases from J, with 10 bases in between. Germline values: CDR1 DFQATT, CDR2 SNEGSKA (reference sequence). This CDR3 is built from 14 residues. The CDR3 spells CSARDGTVNTEAFF. In DNA form, the CDR3 reads TGCAGTGCTAGAGATGGGACGGTAAACACTGAAGCTTTCTTT.

At least ten counts were recorded for this clonotype. The V and J genes are TRBV6-5 and TRBJ2-1, with a possible D match to TRBD1 (5 bases). Germline assignment: CDR1 MNHEY and CDR2 SVGAGI. The CDR3 totals 16 residues. With 0 bases removed from V and 3 bases from J, the gap between germline ends came to 12 bases. In DNA form, the CDR3 reads TGTGCCAGCAGTTACTCTAGGGGTGGGATCTACAATGAGCAGTTCTTC. Protein product: CASSYSRGGIYNEQFF.

At least ten counts were recorded for this clonotype. The chain has TRBV7-2 and TRBJ2-3; D ambiguous. This CDR3 region has 12 residues. The germline gives CDR1 SGHTA, CDR2 FQGNSA. Trimming shortened V by 5 bases and J by 6 bases, and 9 bases separated the two germline ends. The CDR3 region has the DNA TGTGCCAGCAGCCCCCCGACGGATACGCAGTATTTT. As protein: CASSPPTDTQYF.

This chain links TRBV20-1 with TRBJ2-1; D is possibly TRBD1 (5 bases). There are 18 residues in the CDR3. V was shortened by 0 bases and J by 0 bases, with 18 bases between the two germline ends. The germline gives CDR1 DFQATT, CDR2 SNEGSKA (reference sequence). This chain's CDR3 is CSARDLAGQKSSYNEQFF. The DNA for the CDR3 is TGCAGTGCTAGAGATTTGGCAGGGCAGAAAAGCTCCTACAATGAGCAGTTCTTC.

This clonotype has ten or more counts. V usage is TRBV7-2 and J usage is TRBJ2-1; D uncertain. The CDR3 has 14 amino acids. Trimming cost V 7 bases and J 4 bases, with 14 bases left between them. Germline V gene lookup returns CDR1 SGHTA and CDR2 FQGNSA. The CDR3 reads CASTLEIVYNEQFF. The CDR3, as DNA: TGTGCCAGCACCCTGGAGATAGTATACAATGAGCAGTTCTTC.

This clonotype occurred many times. The rearrangement uses TRBV7-2 and TRBJ2-2; 7 nucleotides align to TRBD1. The CDR3 runs to 13 residues. After removal of 6 bases from V and 6 bases from J, the junction contained 4 bases not matched to a gene. From germline, CDR1 is SGHTA and CDR2 FQGNSA. CDR3 protein: CASRITGAGELFF. The CDR3 DNA reads as TGTGCCAGCAGGATTACAGGGGCCGGGGAGCTGTTTTTT.

This clonotype was detected ten times or more. This sequence joins TRBV29-1 and TRBJ2-5; no firm D call. CDR1 and CDR2 (germline): SQVTM, ANQGSEA. The CDR3 has 12 residues. Between the trimmed V and J ends, which lost 1 base and 1 base, there was a span of 4 bases. The CDR3 loop reads CSVEGVQETQYF. The CDR3 coding sequence is TGCAGCGTTGAAGGGGTCCAAGAGACCCAGTACTTC.

This clonotype came up many times. This chain joins TRBV5-1 and TRBJ1-1, with 7 bases that match TRBD1. The CDR3 sequence is 15 residues long. Germline CDR1 and CDR2: SGHRS and YFSETQ. V gave up 5 bases and J gave up 4 bases; unmatched junction bases: 11. CDR3 residues: CASRTIPAGGTEAFF. The CDR3, as DNA: TGCGCCAGCAGAACCATTCCTGCAGGGGGCACTGAAGCTTTCTTT.

There are a few counts of this clonotype. The rearrangement links TRBV12-3 or TRBV12-4 to TRBJ2-3; D is ambiguous. V lost 1 base and J lost 2, with 7 bases in between. This CDR3 is built from 14 residues. CDR3 sequence reads: CASSLGRLTDTQYF. The CDR3 coding sequence is TGTGCCAGCAGTTTAGGACGTCTCACAGATACGCAGTATTTT.

The CDR3 bases are TGCAGTGCTAGAGCAGTAGGCAGGGGGCTGATCGGGGAGCTGTTTTTT. Amino acids: CSARAVGRGLIGELFF. The chain combines TRBV20-1 with TRBJ2-2; TRBD1 matches at 8 bases. The J segment lost 7 bases and the V segment lost 1 base, leaving 11 bases of the junction unmatched. Germline values: CDR1 DFQATT, CDR2 SNEGSKA (reference sequence). This CDR3 has 16 residues.

The sample holds a few counts of this clonotype. The chain combines TRBV16 with TRBJ1-4; D gene ambiguous. This CDR3 is 15 amino acids long. The germline V and J ends were trimmed by 4 bases and 0 bases, with 9 bases remaining between them. The germline V gene encodes CDR1 KGHSY and CDR2 FQNENV. CDR3 nucleotides: TGTGCCAGCAGCCGCCCGGGAGCAACTAATGAAAAACTGTTTTTT. Amino acids: CASSRPGATNEKLFF.

V is TRBV12-3 or TRBV12-4 and J is TRBJ2-2, with D hard to call. The CDR3 covers 14 residues. Between the trimmed V and J ends, which lost 3 bases and 4 bases, there was a span of 9 bases. DNA of the CDR3: TGTGCCAGCAGTTTGATAGAGGCCACCGGGGAGCTGTTTTTT. It specifies CASSLIEATGELFF.